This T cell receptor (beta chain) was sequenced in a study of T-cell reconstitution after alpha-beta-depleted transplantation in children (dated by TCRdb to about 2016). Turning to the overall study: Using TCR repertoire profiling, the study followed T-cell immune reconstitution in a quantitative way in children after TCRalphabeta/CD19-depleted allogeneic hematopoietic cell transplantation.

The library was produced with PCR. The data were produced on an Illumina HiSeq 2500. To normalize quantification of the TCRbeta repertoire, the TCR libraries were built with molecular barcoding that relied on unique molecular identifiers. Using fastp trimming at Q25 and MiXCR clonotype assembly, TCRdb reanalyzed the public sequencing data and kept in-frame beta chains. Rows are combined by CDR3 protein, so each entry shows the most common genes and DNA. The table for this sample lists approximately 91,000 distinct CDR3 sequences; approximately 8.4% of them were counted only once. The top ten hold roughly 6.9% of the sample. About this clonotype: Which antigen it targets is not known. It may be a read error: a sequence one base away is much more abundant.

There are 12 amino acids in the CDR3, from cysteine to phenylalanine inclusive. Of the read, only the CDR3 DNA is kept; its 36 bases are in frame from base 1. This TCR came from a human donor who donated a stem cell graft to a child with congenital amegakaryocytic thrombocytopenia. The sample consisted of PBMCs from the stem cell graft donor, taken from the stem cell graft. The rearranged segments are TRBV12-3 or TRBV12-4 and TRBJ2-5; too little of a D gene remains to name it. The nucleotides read TGTGCCTGCAGTTTACATGGGGAGACCCAGTACTTC. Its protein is CACSLHGETQYF.